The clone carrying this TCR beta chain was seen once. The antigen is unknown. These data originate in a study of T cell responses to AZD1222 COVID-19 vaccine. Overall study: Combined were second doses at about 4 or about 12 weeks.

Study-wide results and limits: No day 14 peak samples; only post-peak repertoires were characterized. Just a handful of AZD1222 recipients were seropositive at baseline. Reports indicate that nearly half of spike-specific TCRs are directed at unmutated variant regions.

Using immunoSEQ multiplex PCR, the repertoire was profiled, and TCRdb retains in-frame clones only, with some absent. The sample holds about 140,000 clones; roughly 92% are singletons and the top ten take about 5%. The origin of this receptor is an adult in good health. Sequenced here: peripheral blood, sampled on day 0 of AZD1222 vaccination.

CDR3 nucleotides: TGTGCCAGCAGAGCCGGGACTAGCGGCCAAGAGACCCAGTACTTC. Translating it yields CASRAGTSGQETQYF. The chain recombines TRBV2 with TRBJ2-5; TRBD2 matches 11 bases. Trimming removed 6 bases from V and 1 base from J; junction bases left unmatched: 4. CDR1 is SNHLY, CDR2 FYNNEI, per germline. The CDR3 sequence is 15 residues long.